This T cell receptor beta chain was found in a study of blood T cell repertoires in COVID-19. Whole-study context: The United States, Italy and Spain provided the acute and convalescent COVID-19 samples.

Method: immunoSEQ multiplex PCR; TCRdb's copy keeps in-frame clones and lacks some. Among more than 250,000 clones listed, 80% to 90% were seen once. A remark on this clone: Other DNA sequences in the sample encode the same CDR3.

V lost 1 base and J lost 3, with 3 bases in between. From germline, CDR1 is LGHDT and CDR2 YNNKEL (reference sequence). The CDR3 is made up of 12 amino acids. Sequencing input: PBMCs or T cells enriched from blood (not recorded which). The gene calls are TRBV3-1 (or the pseudogene TRBV3-2) and TRBJ1-2; D call uncertain. The source is a man aged 25-45 years who had recovered from COVID-19. The CDR3 reads CASSQADYGYTF. Written as DNA, the CDR3 is TGTGCCAGCAGCCAAGCCGACTATGGCTACACCTTC.